A selection of T cell receptor beta chains follows, all from one sample in a study of CD8 T cells in Susac syndrome. From the immunoSEQ multiplex PCR reads, TCRdb called clonotypes with MiXCR, one entry per CDR3 protein. The sample has about 300,000 distinct CDR3 sequences; about 88% are singletons. Sample: CD8+ T cells from PBMCs. The receptor set was obtained from a human donor with multiple sclerosis. The CDR3 runs from the conserved cysteine through the conserved F or W. A D gene is named only where the DNA matches it firmly.

v_call d_call cdr3_aa
TRBV19 TRBD1 CASSIWGTEQETQYF
TRBV7-2 . CASSLPGTYTDTQYF
TRBV13 . CASSLRGEGRYEKLFF
TRBV7-9 TRBD2 CASTGGGRAPEQYF
TRBV7-9 . CASSPGGDTQYF
TRBV12-3/TRBV12-4 . CASSLLGRRLGNEQFF
TRBV20-1 . CSGPDYNEQFF
TRBV7-9 TRBD1 CASSTEWDSLNYNEQFF
TRBV25-1 . CASSEYTYNEQFF
TRBV4-2 TRBD2 CASSRHFWTGGRYHEQYF
TRBV3-1 . CASSQESITDTQYF
TRBV5-5 . CASSLGAGLNTGELFF
TRBV27 TRBD1 CASSGQGAPGLTPTDTQYF